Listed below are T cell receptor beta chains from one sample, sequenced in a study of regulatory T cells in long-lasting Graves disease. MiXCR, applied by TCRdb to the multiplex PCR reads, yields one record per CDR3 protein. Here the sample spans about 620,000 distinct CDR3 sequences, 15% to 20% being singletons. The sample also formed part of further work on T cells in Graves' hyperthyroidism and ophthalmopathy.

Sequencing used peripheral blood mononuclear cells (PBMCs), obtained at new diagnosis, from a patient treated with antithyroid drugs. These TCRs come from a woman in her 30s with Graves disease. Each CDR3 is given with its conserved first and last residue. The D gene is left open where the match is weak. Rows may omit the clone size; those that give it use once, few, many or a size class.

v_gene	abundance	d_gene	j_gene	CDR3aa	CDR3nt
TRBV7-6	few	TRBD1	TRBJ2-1	CASSLARPLWDRDSYNEQFF	TGTGCCAGCAGCTTAGCCCGACCTTTGTGGGACAGGGACTCCTACAATGAGCAGTTCTTC
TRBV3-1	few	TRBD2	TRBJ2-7	CASSLGTSGTTYEQYF	TGTGCCAGCAGCCTAGGGACTAGCGGGACTACCTACGAGCAGTACTTC
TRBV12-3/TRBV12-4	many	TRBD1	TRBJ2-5	CASSPGQYWETQYF	TGTGCCAGCAGCCCGGGACAGTATTGGGAGACCCAGTACTTC
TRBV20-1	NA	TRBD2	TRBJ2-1	CSAQSLPGLAGDRSYNEQFF	TGCAGTGCTCAATCTCTACCGGGACTAGCGGGAGATAGGTCCTACAATGAGCAGTTCTTC
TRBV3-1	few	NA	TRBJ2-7	CASSQVLTGYEQYF	TGTGCCAGCAGCCAAGTCTTGACAGGCTACGAGCAGTACTTC
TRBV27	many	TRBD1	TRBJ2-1	CASSLGTGGWYNEQFF	TGTGCCAGCAGTTTGGGGACAGGGGGATGGTACAATGAGCAGTTCTTC
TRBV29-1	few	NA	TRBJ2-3	CSVSDATQYF	TGCAGCGTCTCGGACGCTACGCAGTATTTT
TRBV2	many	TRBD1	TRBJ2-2	CASTRDRWTGELFF	TGTGCCAGCACCCGGGACAGGTGGACCGGGGAGCTGTTTTTT
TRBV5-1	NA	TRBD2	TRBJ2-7	CASSFTSGNSYEQYF	TGCGCCAGCAGCTTCACTAGCGGGAACTCCTACGAGCAGTACTTC
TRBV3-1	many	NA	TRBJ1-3	CASSKEAGTIYF	TGTGCCAGCAGCAAGGAGGCTGGCACCATATATTTT
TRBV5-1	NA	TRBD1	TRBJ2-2	CASSLVLLTGVRTGELFF	TGCGCCAGCAGCTTGGTACTGTTGACAGGGGTGAGGACCGGGGAGCTGTTTTTT
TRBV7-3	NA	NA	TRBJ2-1	CASSLSGPLLNEQFF	TGTGCCAGCAGCTTAAGTGGGCCCCTTTTGAATGAGCAGTTCTTC
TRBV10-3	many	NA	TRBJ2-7	CAIRGGLDSYEQYF	TGTGCCATCAGAGGGGGATTAGACTCCTACGAGCAGTACTTC
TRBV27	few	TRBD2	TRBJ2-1	CASSFLPFGRAHNEQFF	TGTGCCAGCAGTTTTCTCCCGTTCGGGAGGGCCCACAATGAGCAGTTCTTC
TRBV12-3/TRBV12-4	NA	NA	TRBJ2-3	CASSFSQGGTDTQYF	TGTGCCAGCAGTTTTAGTCAGGGTGGCACAGATACGCAGTATTTT
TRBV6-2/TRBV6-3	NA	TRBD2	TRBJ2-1	CASSGLAGGRGSYNEQFF	TGTGCCAGCAGTGGACTAGCGGGAGGACGGGGAAGTTACAATGAGCAGTTCTTC
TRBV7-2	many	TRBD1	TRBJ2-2	CASSWRLGQGNGELFF	TGTGCCAGCAGCTGGAGACTCGGACAGGGGAACGGGGAGCTGTTTTTT
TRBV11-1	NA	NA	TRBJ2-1	CASRGRGGYNEQFF	TGTGCCAGCAGAGGGAGGGGGGGGTACAATGAGCAGTTCTTC
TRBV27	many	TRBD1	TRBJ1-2	CASSSFQGAAGYTF	TGTGCCAGCAGTTCATTCCAGGGGGCTGCTGGCTACACCTTC
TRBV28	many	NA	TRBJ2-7	CASSFGTSPEQYF	TGTGCCAGCAGTTTCGGGACTTCTCCCGAGCAGTACTTC
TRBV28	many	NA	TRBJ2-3	CASSAPGALSTDTQYF	TGTGCCAGCAGTGCCCCCGGGGCTCTAAGCACAGATACGCAGTATTTT
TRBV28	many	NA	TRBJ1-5	CASRGGLVGNQPQHF	TGTGCCAGCAGGGGGGGGCTCGTTGGCAATCAGCCCCAGCATTTT
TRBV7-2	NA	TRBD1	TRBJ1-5	CASSQSGQASNQPQHF	TGCGCCAGCAGCCAATCGGGACAGGCTAGCAATCAGCCCCAGCATTTT
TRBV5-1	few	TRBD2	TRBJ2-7	CASSLSPSGATEQYF	TGCGCCAGCAGCTTGTCGCCTAGCGGAGCCACAGAGCAGTACTTC
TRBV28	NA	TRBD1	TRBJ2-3	CASSPGTGANTQYF	TGTGCCAGCAGCCCCGGGACAGGGGCAAATACGCAGTATTTT
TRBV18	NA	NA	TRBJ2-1	CASSPPLGGNEQFF	TGTGCCAGCTCACCACCGCTGGGTGGGAATGAGCAGTTCTTC
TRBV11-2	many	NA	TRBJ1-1	CASSPPRQAKTEAFF	TGTGCCAGCAGCCCTCCCCGGCAGGCCAAGACTGAAGCTTTCTTT
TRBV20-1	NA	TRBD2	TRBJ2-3	CSAHRSGVGTDTQYF	TGCAGTGCCCACCGGAGCGGGGTTGGCACAGATACGCAGTATTTT
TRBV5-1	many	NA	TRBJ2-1	CASSLLGRSSRDNEQFF	TGCGCCAGCAGCCTCCTGGGCCGGTCCAGTCGGGACAATGAGCAGTTCTTC
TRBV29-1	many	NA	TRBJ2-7	CSVQQGSEQYF	TGCAGCGTTCAGCAGGGGAGCGAGCAGTACTTC
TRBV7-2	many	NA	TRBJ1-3	CASSLETAGTGNTIYF	TGTGCCAGCAGCTTAGAAACAGCGGGAACTGGAAACACCATATATTTT
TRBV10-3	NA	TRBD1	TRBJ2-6	CAISKDRVGTSGANVLTF	TGTGCCATCAGTAAAGACAGGGTGGGCACCTCTGGGGCCAACGTCCTGACTTTC
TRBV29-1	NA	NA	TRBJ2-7	CSVLLDDEQYF	TGCAGCGTTTTACTTGACGACGAGCAGTACTTC
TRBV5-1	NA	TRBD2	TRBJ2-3	CASTLAGGYTDTQYF	TGCGCCAGCACGCTAGCGGGCGGTTACACAGATACGCAGTATTTT
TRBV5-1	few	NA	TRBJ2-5	CASSLERRDQETQYF	TGCGCCAGCAGCTTGGAACGACGGGACCAAGAGACCCAGTACTTC
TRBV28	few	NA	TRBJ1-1	CASSYTQGKATEAFF	TGTGCCAGCAGTTATACACAGGGTAAAGCCACTGAAGCTTTCTTT
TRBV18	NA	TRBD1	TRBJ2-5	CASSRSGTGLETQYF	TGTGCCAGCTCACGATCCGGGACAGGGTTGGAGACCCAGTACTTC
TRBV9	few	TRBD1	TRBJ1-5	CASSARGTGVVPQHF	TGTGCCAGCAGCGCCCGGGGAACAGGGGTTGTGCCCCAGCATTTT
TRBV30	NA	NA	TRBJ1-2	CAWSVQVEGYTF	TGTGCCTGGAGTGTACAGGTCGAGGGCTACACCTTC
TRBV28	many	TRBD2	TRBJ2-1	CASSLIAGDRNEQFF	TGTGCCAGCAGTTTAATAGCGGGAGATCGGAATGAGCAGTTCTTC
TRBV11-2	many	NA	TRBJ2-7	CASSLARGNEQYF	TGTGCCAGCAGCTTAGCTCGGGGAAACGAGCAGTACTTC
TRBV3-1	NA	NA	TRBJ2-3	CASSPGHASTDTQYF	TGTGCCAGCAGCCCCGGCCATGCTAGCACAGATACGCAGTATTTT
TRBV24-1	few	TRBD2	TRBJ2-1	CATSLAGGPYNEQFF	TGTGCCACCAGCTTAGCGGGGGGCCCCTACAATGAGCAGTTCTTC
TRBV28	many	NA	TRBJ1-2	CASRGDSGINYGYTF	TGTGCCAGCAGGGGTGACTCAGGAATTAACTATGGCTACACCTTC
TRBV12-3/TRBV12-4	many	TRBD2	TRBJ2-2	CARRWGSVWTSGRGNTGELFF	TGTGCCCGCCGGTGGGGGTCCGTATGGACTAGCGGGAGAGGGAACACCGGGGAGCTGTTTTTT
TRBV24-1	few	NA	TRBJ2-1	CATSQGNFDEQFF	TGTGCCACATCACAGGGTAATTTCGATGAGCAGTTCTTC
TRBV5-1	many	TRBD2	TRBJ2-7	CASSPGGTAEGEQYF	TGCGCCAGCAGCCCGGGGGGGACCGCTGAGGGGGAGCAGTACTTC
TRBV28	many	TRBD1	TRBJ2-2	CAAAPLGQENTGELFF	TGTGCCGCCGCGCCTCTGGGACAGGAAAACACCGGGGAGCTGTTTTTT
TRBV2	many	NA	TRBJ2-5	CASIRETQYF	TGTGCCAGCATTAGAGAGACCCAGTACTTC
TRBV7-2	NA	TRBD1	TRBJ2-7	CASSQGDRGLDEQYF	TGTGCCAGCAGCCAAGGGGACAGGGGGCTGGACGAGCAGTACTTC
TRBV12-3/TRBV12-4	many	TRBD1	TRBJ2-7	CASSLWGQGSYEQYF	TGTGCCAGCAGTCTATGGGGACAGGGTTCCTACGAGCAGTACTTC
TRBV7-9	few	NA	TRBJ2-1	CASSLSADLEQFF	TGTGCCAGCAGTTTGTCGGCGGATCTTGAGCAGTTCTTC
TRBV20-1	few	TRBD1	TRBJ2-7	CSARESGGHEQYF	TGCAGTGCTAGAGAATCAGGGGGCCACGAGCAGTACTTC
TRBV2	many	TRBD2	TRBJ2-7	CASGKLAGEPYEQYF	TGTGCCAGCGGTAAACTAGCGGGAGAGCCCTACGAGCAGTACTTC
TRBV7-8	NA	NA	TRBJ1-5	CASSSSTNQPQHF	TGTGCCAGCAGCTCGAGCACAAATCAGCCCCAGCATTTT
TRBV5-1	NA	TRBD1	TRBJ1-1	CASSPDRGVGNTEAFF	TGCGCCAGCAGCCCGGACAGGGGGGTGGGTAACACTGAAGCTTTCTTT
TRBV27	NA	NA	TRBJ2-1	CASNPLGSGHNEQFF	TGTGCCAGCAACCCCTTAGGATCTGGGCACAATGAGCAGTTCTTC
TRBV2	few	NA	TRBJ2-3	CASSWIQGGWADTQYF	TGTGCCAGCAGTTGGATACAGGGTGGATGGGCAGATACGCAGTATTTT
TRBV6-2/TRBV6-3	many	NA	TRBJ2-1	CASDPSTSGNNEQFF	TGTGCCAGCGATCCATCGACTAGTGGAAACAATGAGCAGTTCTTC
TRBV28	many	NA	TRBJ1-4	CASSFIWDIQEKLFF	TGTGCCAGCAGTTTTATTTGGGACATTCAAGAAAAACTGTTTTTT